Sequencing of this T cell receptor beta chain was carried out in a study of blood T cell repertoires in COVID-19 (dated by TCRdb to 2020 to 2021). Study-level background: The collaborator samples originated in the United States, Italy and Spain and spanned the acute and convalescent phases of COVID-19. The prospective study material was composed of cDNA or gDNA derived from T cells, B-cell-depleted T cells, or PBMCs. Subjects who had been exposed to COVID-19, were actively infected with it, or had recovered from it provided the deeply sampled blood TCRbeta repertoires that made up the dataset. The repertoires were released in a freely available public database meant as a resource for research on the immune response to SARS-CoV-2. Samples came from the ongoing ImmuneRACE study (first 160 participants) plus 1,254 subjects from 6 global collaborators. A de-identified subject ID, COVID-19 status, age in years and sex were almost always included in the sample metadata. HLA class I and class II types, where available, came from metadata supplied by the sample provider rather than from assay-based typing. General study outcomes and caveats: How much clinical and demographic metadata was included differed by source and by participant, and the metadata was provided uncurated.

Including the terminal cysteine and phenylalanine, the CDR3 comprises 17 residues. Solely the CDR3 DNA is kept, with 51 bases framed from the first base. Here V drops 7 bases and J drops 9 bases, and the junction holds 18 bases not matched to any gene. CDR1 and CDR2 were assigned from the germline V gene as SGHNT and YENEEA. TCRbeta CDR3 regions were amplified from genomic DNA using the immunoSEQ Assay, a bias-controlled multiplex PCR. The authors' analysis ran thus. Within the assay, amplification of reference gene primers was used to estimate how many nucleated cells each sample contained. To quantify the absolute abundance of each unique TCRbeta CDR3 rearrangement, sequence reads were collapsed and filtered. For each sample, productive Simpson clonality was calculated as the square root of Simpson's diversity index over productive rearrangements. TCRdb took over this immuneACCESS table, retaining in-frame rearrangements with V and J assigned. Such tables are incomplete; in checked studies, under half of the missing clones stem from an unresolved V gene, and the remainder is unexplained. That table supplies the V and J calls and clone size; D and trimming were determined from the DNA. Here the sample has around 140,000 clones; around 83% occur a single time. The top ten hold about 9.4% of the sample.

As regards this clone: No antigen is known for it. No base-level quality is on record; no much larger clone is a single base apart.

Each collaborating institution followed its own protocols to collect whole blood in K2EDTA tubes. For TCRbeta analysis, collaborators shipped samples as frozen whole blood, isolated PBMCs, or DNA extracted from either of those sample types. The TCR sequence derives from a man in his fifties or sixties with active or convalescent COVID-19. The V and J genes are TRBV11-3 and TRBJ2-1, with 10 bases in between that match TRBD2. The sample consisted of peripheral blood. The CDR3 has the sequence CASTIAEGLAGASEQFF. Read as DNA, the sequence is TGTGCCAGCACCATCGCAGAGGGGCTAGCGGGAGCCTCTGAGCAGTTCTTC.